The rows below give T cell receptor beta chains drawn from one sample of a study of blood T cell repertoires in COVID-19. Repertoires were generated with immunoSEQ multiplex PCR, while TCRdb's copy carries only in-frame clones and drops some. The sample has some 50,000 clones, about 88% seen once; the top ten hold under 4%. The specimen sequenced was PBMCs or T cells enriched from blood (not recorded which). The receptors derive from a woman aged 50 to 65 who had recovered from COVID-19. CDR3s include the opening cysteine and the closing phenylalanine or tryptophan. D genes are given only for firm matches. Where a row states a size, it is once, few, many or the class of an expanded clone; other rows omit it.

v_call	clone_size	j_call	d_call	cdr3_nt	cdr3_aa
TRBV25-1	.	TRBJ1-1	.	TGTGCCAGCAGTGATCCCAAGAACACTGAAGCTTTCTTT	CASSDPKNTEAFF
TRBV4-3	.	TRBJ2-3	TRBD2	TGCGCCAGCAGCTCCGGGACTAGCGGGATTAAGGGTACGCAGTATTTT	CASSSGTSGIKGTQYF
TRBV9	once	TRBJ2-1	TRBD2	TGTGCCAGCAGCGTAGGGGGACTAGCGGGAGGGCCGGTTGAGCAGTTCTTC	CASSVGGLAGGPVEQFF
TRBV5-4	.	TRBJ2-3	.	TGTGCCAGCAGCCCCAGGGGCAGGGCCACAGATACGCAGTATTTT	CASSPRGRATDTQYF
TRBV5-1	.	TRBJ1-2	TRBD1	TGCGCCAGCAGCCCGCAGGGGGGAACTAACTATGGCTACACCTTC	CASSPQGGTNYGYTF
TRBV18	.	TRBJ2-2	TRBD2	TGTGCCACCTCGGGGGACTATAACACCGGGGAGCTGTTTTTT	CATSGDYNTGELFF
TRBV15	.	TRBJ2-5	TRBD2	TGTGCCACCAGCAGAAATACCGGGACTAGCGGGAGAGAGACCCAGTACTTC	CATSRNTGTSGRETQYF
TRBV6-6	.	TRBJ2-5	TRBD2	TGTGCCAGCAGGGGGACTAGACCCCAAGAGACCCAGTACTTC	CASRGTRPQETQYF
TRBV3-1/TRBV3-2	.	TRBJ1-2	TRBD1	TGTGCCAGCAGCCAAGAGGGTATCCGGGACAGGGAACCTAACTATGGCTACACCTTC	CASSQEGIRDREPNYGYTF
TRBV29-1	.	TRBJ1-1	TRBD1	TGCAGCGTTGACAGGGGGCAGGAGAACACTGAAGCTTTCTTT	CSVDRGQENTEAFF
TRBV18	once	TRBJ1-5	TRBD1	TGTGCCAGCTCACCGTCGGACAGGGCGGGGGGCAATCAGCCCCAGCATTTT	CASSPSDRAGGNQPQHF
TRBV5-1	.	TRBJ2-7	TRBD1	TGCGCCAGCAGCCCCGGGACAGGGATCGACGAGCAGTACTTC	CASSPGTGIDEQYF
TRBV27	.	TRBJ2-6	.	TGTGCCAGCAGTTTGTCGAGGGTGGCAGGGGCCAACGTCCTGACTTTC	CASSLSRVAGANVLTF
TRBV29-1	.	TRBJ2-2	TRBD2	TGCAGCGTTGAACTAGCGGGAGGGAAACACGCGAACACCGGGGAGCTGTTTTTT	CSVELAGGKHANTGELFF
TRBV24-1	.	TRBJ2-1	.	TGTGCCACCTCGTCAGCAGGGGTTGTCTACAATGAGCAGTTCTTC	CATSSAGVVYNEQFF
TRBV6-4	.	TRBJ2-7	TRBD1	TGTGCCAGCACCGCCGGGACAGGGGTTGACGAGCAGTACTTC	CASTAGTGVDEQYF
TRBV15	.	TRBJ2-7	TRBD2	TGTGCCACCAGCAGAGATCGGATAGCGGGGGTCGCCTACGAGCAGTACTTC	CATSRDRIAGVAYEQYF
TRBV10-3	.	TRBJ1-2	TRBD1	TGTGCCATCATTGGGGACAGAGACTATGGCTACACCTTC	CAIIGDRDYGYTF
TRBV7-2	.	TRBJ2-3	.	TGTGCCAGCACCCTCGGCGGAGATACGCAGTATTTT	CASTLGGDTQYF
TRBV6-2/TRBV6-3	.	TRBJ1-2	.	TGTGCCAGCAGTCGAGGGTATGGCTACACCTTC	CASSRGYGYTF
TRBV10-3	.	TRBJ1-3	.	TGTGCCATCGGGGCGGGAAACACCATATATTTT	CAIGAGNTIYF
TRBV2	.	TRBJ1-1	.	TGTGCCAGCAGTGAAACCAGACAGCCGCTGACTGAAGCTTTCTTT	CASSETRQPLTEAFF
TRBV28	.	TRBJ2-5	.	TGTGCCAGCAGTGCCTGGGGAGCGGAGGAGACCCAGTACTTC	CASSAWGAEETQYF
TRBV15	.	TRBJ2-7	TRBD1	TGTGCCACCAGCAGGACCCGGGACAGATTCTACGAGCAGTACTTC	CATSRTRDRFYEQYF
TRBV5-6	few	TRBJ1-1	.	TGTGCCAGCAGCCGAGAATACACTGAAGCTTTCTTT	CASSREYTEAFF
TRBV9	.	TRBJ2-7	TRBD1	TGTGCCAGCAGCCCCCAGACAGGGATCGGCGAGCAGTACTTC	CASSPQTGIGEQYF
TRBV2	.	TRBJ2-5	TRBD1	TGTGCCAGCAGTGGGGGGACAGGGAACCAAGAGACCCAGTACTTC	CASSGGTGNQETQYF
TRBV2	.	TRBJ1-6	TRBD1	TGTGCCAGCGGGGGGGACAGGGGATACGAATCCAATAATTCACCCCTCCACTTT	CASGGDRGYESNNSPLHF
TRBV19	.	TRBJ1-5	TRBD1	TGTGCCAGTAGTATTCGTACAGGGGGTCAGCCCCAGCATTTT	CASSIRTGGQPQHF
TRBV18	.	TRBJ2-1	.	TGTGCCAGCTCACCACCGGGGACTCCATACAATGAGCAGTTCTTC	CASSPPGTPYNEQFF
TRBV18	.	TRBJ1-1	TRBD1	TGTGCCAGCTCACCACAGGGGGCCACGTTGATGAACACTGAAGCTTTCTTT	CASSPQGATLMNTEAFF
TRBV7-6	once	TRBJ1-4	.	TGTGCCAGCAGCTTAGTCCCCCCCGGGGGAGGAGAAAAACTGTTTTTT	CASSLVPPGGGEKLFF
TRBV6-5	.	TRBJ2-7	.	TGTGCCAGCAGCATAACCAGGGATTACGAGCAGTACTTC	CASSITRDYEQYF